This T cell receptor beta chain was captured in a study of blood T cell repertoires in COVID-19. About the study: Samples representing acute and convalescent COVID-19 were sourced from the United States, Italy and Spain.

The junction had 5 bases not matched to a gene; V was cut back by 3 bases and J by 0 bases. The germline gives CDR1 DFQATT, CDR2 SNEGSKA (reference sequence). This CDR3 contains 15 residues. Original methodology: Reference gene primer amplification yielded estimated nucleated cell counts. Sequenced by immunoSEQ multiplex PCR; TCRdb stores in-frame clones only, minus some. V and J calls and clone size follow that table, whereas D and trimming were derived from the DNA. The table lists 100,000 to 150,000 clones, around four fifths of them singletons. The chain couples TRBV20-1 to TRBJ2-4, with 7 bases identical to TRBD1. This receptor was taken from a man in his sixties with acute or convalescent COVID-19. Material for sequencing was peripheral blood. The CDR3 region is CSASRAGGAKNIQYF. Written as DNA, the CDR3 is TGCAGTGCTAGTCGGGCAGGGGGAGCCAAAAACATTCAGTACTTC.